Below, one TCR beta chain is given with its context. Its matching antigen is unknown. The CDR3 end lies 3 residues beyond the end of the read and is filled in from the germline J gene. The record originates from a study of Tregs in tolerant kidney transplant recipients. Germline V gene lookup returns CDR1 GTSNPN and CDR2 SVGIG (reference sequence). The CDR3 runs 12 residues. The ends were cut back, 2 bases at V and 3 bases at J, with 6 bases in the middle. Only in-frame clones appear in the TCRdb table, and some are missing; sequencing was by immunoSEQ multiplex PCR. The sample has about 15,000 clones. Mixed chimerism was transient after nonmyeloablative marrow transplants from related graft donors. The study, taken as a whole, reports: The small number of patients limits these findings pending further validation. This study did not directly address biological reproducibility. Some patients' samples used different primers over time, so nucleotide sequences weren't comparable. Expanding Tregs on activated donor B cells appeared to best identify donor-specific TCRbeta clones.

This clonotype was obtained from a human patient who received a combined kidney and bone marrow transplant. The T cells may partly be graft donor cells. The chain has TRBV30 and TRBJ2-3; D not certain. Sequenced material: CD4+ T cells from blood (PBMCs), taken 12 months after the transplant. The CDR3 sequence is CAWSSRTDTQYF. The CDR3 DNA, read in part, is TGTGCCTGGAGTTCCAGGACAGATACG.